A single sample is the source of the 23 T cell receptor beta chains below, sequenced in a study of blood T cell repertoires in COVID-19. Here immunoSEQ multiplex PCR was the method, and the copy in TCRdb shows in-frame clones only, minus some. The sample holds 250,000 to 350,000 clones, about 88% seen once. The source material was PBMCs or T cells enriched from blood (not recorded which). All receptors come from a man between 60 and 70 years old who had recovered from COVID-19.

This chain uses TRBV29-1 with TRBJ2-1; D is perhaps TRBD2 (5 bases). Trimming took off 3 bases at V and 6 bases at J, with 15 bases between the two ends. CDR3 length: 14 residues. Germline V gene sequence: CDR1 SQVTM, CDR2 ANQGSEA. CDR3 region: CSVDDQTRFNEQFF. In nucleotides, the CDR3 is TGCAGCGTTGACGACCAAACTAGGTTCAATGAGCAGTTCTTC.

The chain couples TRBV18 to TRBJ1-1, with D perhaps TRBD1 (6 bases). This CDR3 has 14 residues. Germline V gives CDR1 KGHSH, CDR2 LQKENI. V gave up 3 bases and J gave up 1 base, with 9 bases separating them. The CDR3 sequence: CASSPGHQNTEAFF. CDR3 in DNA: TGTGCCAGCTCACCGGGACACCAGAACACTGAAGCTTTCTTT.

The chain has TRBV6-5 and TRBJ2-1; 9 bases line up with TRBD2. This CDR3 comprises 15 residues. The J segment lost 5 bases and the V segment lost 6 bases, leaving 8 bases of the junction unmatched. The germline V gene encodes CDR1 MNHEY and CDR2 SVGAGI. The CDR3 bases are TGTGCCAGCAGAACCGGGACTAGCATAAACAATGAGCAGTTCTTC. Translation: CASRTGTSINNEQFF.

The chain combines TRBV30 with TRBJ2-7, with 12 bases lining up with TRBD1. CDR3 length: 14 residues. Losses at the gene ends were 2 bases for V and 6 bases for J; bases not matched to a gene: 5. The germline V gene has CDR1 GTSNPN and CDR2 SVGIG (reference sequence). The CDR3 loop reads CAWSMGQGALEQYF. The CDR3, as DNA: TGTGCCTGGAGTATGGGACAGGGGGCCCTCGAGCAGTACTTC.

The CDR3 DNA reads as TGTGCCAGCAGTTACTCGGGACAGGGGTTGTCCAATGAGCAGTTCTTC. Its translation is CASSYSGQGLSNEQFF. This chain links TRBV6-5 with TRBJ2-1; 10 positions agree with TRBD1. V lost 0 bases, J lost 6 bases, and 5 bases stayed unmatched. Germline V gives CDR1 MNHEY, CDR2 SVGAGI. The CDR3 runs to 16 residues.

This clone was detected once. The chain links TRBV27 to TRBJ1-1; D possibly corresponds to TRBD1 (6 bases). This CDR3 region has 14 residues. Germline CDR1 and CDR2: MNHEY and SMNVEV (reference sequence). Trimming left V 4 bases short and J 1 base short, with 10 bases between. The CDR3 is CASSYTGQNTEAFF. The CDR3 DNA reads TGTGCCAGCAGTTATACAGGGCAGAACACTGAAGCTTTCTTT.

The gene calls are TRBV11-2 and TRBJ1-1; D uncertain. The length of the CDR3 is 15 residues. Trimming cost V 5 bases and J 4 bases, with 17 bases left between them. Germline assignment: CDR1 SGHAT and CDR2 FQNNGV. The CDR3 loop reads CASSPLEGRTTEAFF. The DNA for the CDR3 is TGTGCCAGCAGCCCCCTGGAGGGTAGGACCACTGAAGCTTTCTTT.

The genes are TRBV3-1 (or the pseudogene TRBV3-2) and TRBJ2-1; no clear D gene. The CDR3 is made up of 13 amino acids. Germline assignment: CDR1 LGHDT and CDR2 YNNKEL (reference sequence). Trimming removed 1 base from V and 9 bases from J, with 10 bases in between. The chain's CDR3 is CASSQVAASEQFF. In nucleotides, the CDR3 is TGTGCCAGCAGCCAAGTTGCGGCTAGTGAGCAGTTCTTC.

The rearrangement joins TRBV10-3 to TRBJ2-4; the match to TRBD2 covers 10 bases. Germline V gene sequence: CDR1 ENHRY, CDR2 SYGVKD. The V and J ends lost 6 bases and 0 bases, in that order; junction bases with no gene match: 2. The CDR3 runs to 15 residues. This chain's CDR3 is CAISIAGGAKNIQYF. In DNA form, the CDR3 reads TGTGCCATCAGCATAGCGGGGGGAGCCAAAAACATTCAGTACTTC.

This sequence joins TRBV12-3 or TRBV12-4 and TRBJ1-2; D gene uncertain. V was clipped by 5 bases and J by 1 base, with 8 bases between them. The CDR3 contains 13 residues. This chain's CDR3 is CASSQTLNYGYTF. CDR3 in DNA: TGTGCCAGCAGTCAGACACTTAACTATGGCTACACCTTC.

The chain recombines TRBV7-9 with TRBJ1-1; D unresolved. Trimming left V 11 bases short and J 1 base short, with 14 bases between. The CDR3 has 13 residues. The germline V gene encodes CDR1 SEHNR and CDR2 FQNEAQ (reference sequence). CDR3 sequence: CAASRQENTEAFF. CDR3 DNA: TGTGCCGCAAGTCGGCAGGAGAACACTGAAGCTTTCTTT.

This chain links TRBV5-1 with TRBJ1-1; D is perhaps TRBD1 (5 bases). Trimming pared 4 bases from V and 5 bases from J, leaving 15 bases between. The CDR3 has 14 residues. The germline V gene has CDR1 SGHRS and CDR2 YFSETQ. CDR3 in DNA: TGCGCCAGCAGCGCCTTAGGGGTGGGGACTGAAGCTTTCTTT. It encodes CASSALGVGTEAFF.

The DNA of the CDR3 is TGTGCCAGAAGCACGGGACTTTACAATGAGCAGTTCTTC. This codes for CARSTGLYNEQFF. The gene calls are TRBV5-3 and TRBJ2-1; D is perhaps TRBD2 (6 bases). TRBV5-3 is identified as an open reading frame with a role that is uncertain. CDR3 length equals 13 residues. V dropped 4 bases and J dropped 4 bases, with 9 bases sitting between them.

The gene calls are TRBV11-2 and TRBJ2-5; 8 positions match TRBD1. Looked up from germline, CDR1 is SGHAT and CDR2 is FQNNGV. This CDR3 has 14 amino acids. V lost 5 bases and J lost 3; bases outside the gene matches: 5. The DNA for the CDR3 is TGTGCCAGCAGCACCCGGACAGGGAAAGAGACCCAGTACTTC. Translation: CASSTRTGKETQYF.

The CDR3: CASSDAEVRPQHF. The CDR3 bases are TGTGCCAGCAGTGACGCGGAGGTGAGGCCCCAGCATTTT. The rearrangement joins TRBV6-1 to TRBJ1-5; D is unresolved. Germline CDR1 MNHNS, CDR2 SASEGT. Trimming cost V 3 bases and J 9 bases, with 12 bases left between them. This CDR3 has 13 residues.

This clone was detected once. The chain is built from TRBV12-3 or TRBV12-4 and TRBJ2-2, with D possibly being TRBD1 (5 bases). The CDR3 has 13 residues. Trimming took 6 bases from V and 4 from J, leaving 9 bases between them. The CDR3 spells CASRPRVTGELFF. The CDR3 bases are TGTGCCAGCAGACCCAGGGTCACCGGGGAGCTGTTTTTT.

The chain employs TRBV6-1 and TRBJ2-4; a weak D match, TRBD2 (7 bases). CDR1 MNHNS and CDR2 SASEGT come from the germline V gene. This CDR3 has 13 residues. The V gene lost 2 bases and the J gene lost 9 bases, with 11 bases spanning the gap. The CDR3 DNA reads TGTGCCAGCAGTGAAACAGGGAGGGGCATTCAGTACTTC. The encoded protein is CASSETGRGIQYF.

J is TRBJ1-1 and V is TRBV5-1, with a possible D match to TRBD1 (6 bases). The V gene's germline CDR1 is SGHRS and CDR2 YFSETQ. The CDR3 runs 13 residues. The V and J ends lost 2 bases and 6 bases respectively, with 11 bases between them. CDR3 region: CASSFNRESEAFF. The CDR3 DNA sequence: TGCGCCAGCAGCTTCAACAGGGAATCTGAAGCTTTCTTT.

Only one count was recorded for this clone. The V gene is TRBV6-2 or TRBV6-3, the J gene TRBJ2-1; 8 nucleotides line up with TRBD2. CDR1 MNHEY and CDR2 SVGEGT come from the germline V gene. This CDR3 contains 16 residues. The ends lost 6 bases at V and 12 bases at J; junction bases unmatched: 19. This CDR3 is CASSRGGTASRSGQFF. The DNA of the CDR3 is TGTGCCAGCAGCCGGGGGGGGACTGCCTCCCGTAGTGGGCAGTTCTTC.

This chain uses TRBV5-1 with TRBJ2-7, with 7 bases aligning to TRBD2. This CDR3 contains 14 residues. The V gene's germline CDR1 is SGHRS and CDR2 YFSETQ. CDR3 sequence: CALYWGGRSYEQYF. Here the CDR3 DNA reads TGCGCTCTATACTGGGGGGGTCGGTCCTACGAGCAGTACTTC.

Comments on this clone: One end of the junction is discordant with germline, which a read error may explain. The chain uses TRBV2 and TRBJ1-6, with unresolved D. This CDR3 spans 12 amino acids. Germline V gene data show CDR1 as SNHLY and CDR2 as FYNNEI. Here the CDR3 reads CASREGASPLHF. CDR3 bases: TGTGCCAGCAGGGAAGGAGCTTCACCCCTCCACTTT.

This clone was seen more than once but under ten times. The chain links TRBV6-5 to TRBJ1-5; 7 bases match TRBD1. Germline V gives CDR1 MNHEY, CDR2 SVGAGI. CDR3 size: 14 residues. Unmatched junction bases numbered 5, after V lost 5 bases and J lost 4 bases. CDR3 nucleotide sequence: TGTGCCAGCAGTATAAACAGGGGTAATCAGCCCCAGCATTTT. As protein: CASSINRGNQPQHF.

DNA of the CDR3: TGTGCCAGCAGCCTTTCAGCTAACTATGGCTACACCTTC. Amino acids: CASSLSANYGYTF. The J gene is TRBJ1-2, the V gene TRBV7-2; D call uncertain. V lost 5 bases and J 0 bases, leaving 7 bases between the germline ends. Germline V lookup: CDR1 SGHTA, CDR2 FQGNSA. The CDR3 consists of 13 residues.